This T cell receptor beta chain emerged from a study of blood T cell repertoires in COVID-19. At the level of the study: The samples span acute and convalescent COVID-19 from the United States, Italy and Spain.

Here immunoSEQ multiplex PCR was the method, and the copy in TCRdb shows in-frame clones only, minus some. The data contain around 55,000 clones, almost 85% of them singletons. Sample: peripheral blood. This clonotype originated in a human donor in a cohort sampled during active COVID-19.

The CDR3 is CASSLSGTTNEKLFF. The CDR3 nucleotides are TGTGCCAGCAGCTTATCCGGGACAACTAATGAAAAACTGTTTTTT. The rearrangement links TRBV7-2 to TRBJ1-4; D unclear. Germline V gives CDR1 SGHTA, CDR2 FQGNSA. Trimming took 2 bases from V and 0 from J, leaving 7 bases between them. The CDR3 extends over 15 amino acids.